This note documents a single T cell receptor (beta chain) sequence. No antigen is known for it. TCRdb processed the reads anew with MiXCR; each CDR3 protein has one entry. The sample consists of 700,000 to 850,000 distinct CDR3 sequences, approximately 32% of them appearing once. Trimming pared 6 bases from V and 1 base from J, leaving 11 bases between. Germline CDR1 is SGHDN and CDR2 is FVKESK. The CDR3 length is 14 residues. The sample belongs to a study of T cell repertoires in cytomegalovirus infection. Background on the study: HLA-B-restricted CMV epitopes that are well studied, plus recently identified HLA-C-restricted ones, were used by the study. Both a matching HLA type and CMV infection were indicated by public TCR beta signatures. Findings and limits, study-wide: The cumulative frequency of public TCR beta families identified carriers of CMV plus the relevant HLA. Dominating the ex vivo response were HLA-C-restricted CMV-specific TCR beta clonotypes.

Here the sequenced sample was cultured CD8+ T cells from PBMCs, taken from culture after CMV antigen stimulation. The receptor's source is a human donor in good health (CMV status not recorded). Some clones in this sample may be carry-over from other donors' samples. The V call is TRBV14, the J call TRBJ2-3; no reliable D call. CDR3 amino acids: CASRGYRGTDTQYF. In DNA form, the CDR3 reads TGTGCCAGCAGGGGTTACCGCGGCACAGATACGCAGTATTTT. The variable domain in full, with the rest retrieved from reference TRBV14 and TRBJ2-3, is EAGVTQFPSHSVIEKGQTVTLRCDPISGHDNLYWYRRVMGKEIKFLLHFVKESKQDESGMPNNRFLAERTGGTYSTLKVQPAELEDSGVYFCASRGYRGTDTQYFGPGTRLTVL.